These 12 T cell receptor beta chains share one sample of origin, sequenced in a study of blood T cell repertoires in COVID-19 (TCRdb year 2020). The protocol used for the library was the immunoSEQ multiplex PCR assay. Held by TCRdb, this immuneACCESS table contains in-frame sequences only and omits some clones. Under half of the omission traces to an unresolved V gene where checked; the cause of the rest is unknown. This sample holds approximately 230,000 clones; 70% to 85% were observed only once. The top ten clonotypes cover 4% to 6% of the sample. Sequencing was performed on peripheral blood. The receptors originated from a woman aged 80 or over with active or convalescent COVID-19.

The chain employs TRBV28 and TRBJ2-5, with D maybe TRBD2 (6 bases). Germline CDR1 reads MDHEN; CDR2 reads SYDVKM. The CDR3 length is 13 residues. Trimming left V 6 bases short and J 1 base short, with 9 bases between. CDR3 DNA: TGTGCCAGCAGGGGTAGCGGCCAAGAGACCCAGTACTTC. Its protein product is CASRGSGQETQYF. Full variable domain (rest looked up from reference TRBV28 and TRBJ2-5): DVKVTQSSRYLVKRTGEKVFLECVQDMDHENMFWYRQDPGLGLRLIYFSYDVKMKEKGDIPEGYSVSREKKERFSLILESASTNQTSMYLCASRGSGQETQYFGPGTRLLVL.

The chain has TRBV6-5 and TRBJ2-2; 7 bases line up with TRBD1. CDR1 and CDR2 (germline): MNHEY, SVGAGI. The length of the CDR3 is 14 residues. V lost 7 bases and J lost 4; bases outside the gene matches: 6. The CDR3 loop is CASKGGASTGELFF. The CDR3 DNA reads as TGTGCCAGCAAAGGGGGCGCGAGCACCGGGGAGCTGTTTTTT.

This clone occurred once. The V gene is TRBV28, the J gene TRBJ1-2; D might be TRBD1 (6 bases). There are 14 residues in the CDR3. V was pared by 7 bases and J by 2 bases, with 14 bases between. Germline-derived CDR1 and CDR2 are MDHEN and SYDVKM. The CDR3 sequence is CASTGGAVNYGYTF. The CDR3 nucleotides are TGTGCCAGCACGGGGGGGGCCGTAAACTATGGCTACACCTTC.

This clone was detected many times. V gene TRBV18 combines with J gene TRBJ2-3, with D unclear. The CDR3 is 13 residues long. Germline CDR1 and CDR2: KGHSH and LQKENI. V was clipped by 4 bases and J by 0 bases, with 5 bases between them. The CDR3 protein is CASSRSSTDTQYF. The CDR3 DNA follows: TGTGCCAGCTCACGGAGCAGCACAGATACGCAGTATTTT.

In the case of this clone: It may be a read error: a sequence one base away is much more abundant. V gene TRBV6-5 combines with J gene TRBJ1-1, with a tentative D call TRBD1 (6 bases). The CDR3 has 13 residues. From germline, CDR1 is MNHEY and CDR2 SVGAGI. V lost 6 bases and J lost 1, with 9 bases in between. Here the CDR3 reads CASSPQGNTEAFF. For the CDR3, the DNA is TGTGCCAGCAGCCCACAGGGGAACACTGAAGCTTTCTTT.

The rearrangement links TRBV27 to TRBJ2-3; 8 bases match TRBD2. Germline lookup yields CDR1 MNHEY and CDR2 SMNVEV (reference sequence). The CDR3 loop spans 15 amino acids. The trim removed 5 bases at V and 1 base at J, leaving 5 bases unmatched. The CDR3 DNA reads TGTGCCAGCAGTCCACGGGGGGGCGGCACAGATACGCAGTATTTT. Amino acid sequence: CASSPRGGGTDTQYF.

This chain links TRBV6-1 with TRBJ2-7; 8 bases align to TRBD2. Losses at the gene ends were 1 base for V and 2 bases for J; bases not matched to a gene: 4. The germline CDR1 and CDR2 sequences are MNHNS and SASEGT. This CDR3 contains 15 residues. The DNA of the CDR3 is TGTGCCAGCAGTGAAGTGATAGCGGGAACCTACGAGCAGTACTTC. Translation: CASSEVIAGTYEQYF.

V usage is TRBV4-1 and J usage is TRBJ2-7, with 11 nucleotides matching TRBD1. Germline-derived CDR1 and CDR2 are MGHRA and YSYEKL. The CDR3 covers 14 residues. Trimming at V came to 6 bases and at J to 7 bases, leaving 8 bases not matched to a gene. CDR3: CASRPRTGGGEQYF. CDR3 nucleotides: TGCGCCAGCAGACCGCGGACAGGGGGCGGTGAGCAGTACTTC.

CDR3 protein: CATSLTGNYGYTF. Written as DNA, the CDR3 is TGTGCCACCAGTCTGACAGGGAACTATGGCTACACCTTC. This sequence joins TRBV24-1 and TRBJ1-2; the match to TRBD1 covers 7 bases. Germline-derived CDR1 and CDR2 are KGHDR and SFDVKD. The length of the CDR3 is 13 residues. V was pared by 6 bases and J by 2 bases, with 2 bases of the junction left unmatched.

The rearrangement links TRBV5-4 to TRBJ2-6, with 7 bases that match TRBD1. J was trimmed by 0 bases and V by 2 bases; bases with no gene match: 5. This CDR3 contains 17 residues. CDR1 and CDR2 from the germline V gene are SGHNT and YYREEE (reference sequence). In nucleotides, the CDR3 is TGTGCCAGCAGCTTTAAGGGACAGCCCTCTGGGGCCAACGTCCTGACTTTC. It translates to CASSFKGQPSGANVLTF.

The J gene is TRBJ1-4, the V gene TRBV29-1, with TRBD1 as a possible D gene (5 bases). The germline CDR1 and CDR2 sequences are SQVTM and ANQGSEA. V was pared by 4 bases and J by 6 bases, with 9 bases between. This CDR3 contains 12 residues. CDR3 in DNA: TGCAGCGTTGTTGGAGGGGATGAAAAACTGTTTTTT. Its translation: CSVVGGDEKLFF.

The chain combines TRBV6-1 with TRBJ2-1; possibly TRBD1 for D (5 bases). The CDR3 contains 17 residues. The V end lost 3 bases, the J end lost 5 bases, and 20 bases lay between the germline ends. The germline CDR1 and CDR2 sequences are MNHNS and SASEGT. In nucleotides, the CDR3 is TGTGCCAGCAGTGAGGCCCCAGGGCCCCAACATAACAATGAGCAGTTCTTC. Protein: CASSEAPGPQHNNEQFF.